This T cell receptor (beta chain) is drawn from a study of blood T cell repertoires in COVID-19. Study at large: Acute and convalescent COVID-19 samples came from the United States, Italy and Spain.

Methods used by the authors: Using reference gene primer amplification, nucleated cell counts were estimated. Only in-frame clones appear in the TCRdb table, and some are missing; sequencing was by immunoSEQ multiplex PCR. The DNA was the basis for D and trimming; V, J and clone size are from that table. The data hold 200,000 to 300,000 clones, with more than 65% observed a single time. J lost 2 bases, V lost 2 bases, and 3 bases had no gene match. Germline lookup yields CDR1 MNHEY and CDR2 SVGAGI. The CDR3 has 14 amino acids. The sequencing sample was made of peripheral blood. The chain is built from TRBV6-5 and TRBJ2-7; the match to TRBD2 covers 7 bases. This clonotype originated in a man in his forties or fifties who had recovered from COVID-19. CDR3 sequence: CASSYEREAYEQYF. The CDR3 coding sequence is TGTGCCAGCAGTTACGAGCGGGAAGCCTACGAGCAGTACTTC.